This T cell receptor (beta chain) was profiled in a study of blood T cells in healthy people across ages. Across the whole study: About one barcoded beta molecule per two T cells came from capture by template switching. Study results and caveats: Whereas aged donors had fewer naive CD4+ cells, long-lived donors had more of them and higher diversity.

The CDR3 is 14 amino acids. Germline V gene sequence: CDR1 SGHNT, CDR2 YENEEA. Losses at the gene ends were 8 bases for V and 11 bases for J; bases not matched to a gene: 14. In the case of this clonotype: The antigen is unknown.

The authors ran a second PCR of about 6 to 11 cycles using a sample-barcoded 5' primer and a J-beta primer mix. TCRdb itself ran the 5' RACE reads through MiXCR, one entry per CDR3 protein. The table lists about 500,000 distinct CDR3 sequences, around 24% of them singletons. This sample also belongs to another study, concerning T cells of mothers and their children.

This chain connects TRBV11-3 to TRBJ2-5; 10 nucleotides line up with TRBD1. The source is a boy between 10 and 17 years old in good health. Sequencing input: blood. Here the CDR3 reads CASSQGTGAGEQYF. In DNA form, the CDR3 reads TGTGCCAGCTCACAAGGGACAGGGGCGGGTGAGCAGTACTTC.